One sample yielded the 9 T cell receptor beta chains listed below, sequenced in a study of T cell repertoires in cytomegalovirus infection. These receptors lack a known antigen. Via MiXCR, TCRdb re-called the reads, giving one row per CDR3 protein. The data contain under 850,000 distinct CDR3 sequences, around a third of them singletons. The material was cultured PBMCs, obtained from culture after CMV antigen stimulation. The receptor set was obtained from a human donor in good health (CMV status not recorded). Some clones in this sample may be carry-over from other donors' samples.

This chain links TRBV7-2 with TRBJ2-5; 8 bases align to TRBD2. Trimming cost V 5 bases and J 5 bases; bases outside gene matches: 10. The CDR3 is 15 amino acids. Germline-derived CDR1 and CDR2 are SGHTA and FQGNSA. Written as DNA, the CDR3 is TGTGCCAGCAGCCCAACAGGCGGGAGGAGGGAGACCCAGTACTTC. It translates to CASSPTGGRRETQYF.

The sample holds many counts of this clonotype. This chain connects TRBV7-8 to TRBJ1-3; D not certain. The CDR3 contains 15 residues. The germline CDR1 and CDR2 sequences are SGHVS and FQNEAQ. V dropped 4 bases and J dropped 0 bases, with 10 bases sitting between them. The CDR3 here is CASSSGRSSGNTIYF. The CDR3 nucleotides are TGTGCCAGCAGCTCTGGTCGGAGCTCTGGAAACACCATATATTTT.

This clonotype was found a few times. The chain employs TRBV12-3 or TRBV12-4 and TRBJ2-2; possibly TRBD1 or TRBD2 for D (5 bases each). V was cut by 7 bases and J by 1 base, with 16 bases left in between. This CDR3 is 16 amino acids long. The CDR3 loop is CASTLGAGMNTGELFF. CDR3 DNA: TGTGCCAGCACCCTCGGGGCGGGCATGAACACCGGGGAGCTGTTTTTT.

The genes are TRBV27 and TRBJ2-3; 7 bases are a match to TRBD2. Germline values: CDR1 MNHEY, CDR2 SMNVEV (reference sequence). V lost 4 bases and J lost 0; bases outside the gene matches: 4. The CDR3 length is 15 residues. CDR3 residues: CASSSGGGSTDTQYF. As DNA, the CDR3 is TGTGCCAGCAGTTCGGGGGGTGGGAGCACAGATACGCAGTATTTT.

This clonotype appeared a few times. The rearrangement links TRBV7-8 to TRBJ2-5; 9 bases are shared with TRBD2. Germline trimming cut 0 bases from V and 4 bases from J; bases unmatched to any gene: 9. Germline V lookup: CDR1 SGHVS, CDR2 FQNEAQ. The CDR3 runs to 17 residues. The CDR3 sequence is CASSLASGRGGRETQYF. DNA of the CDR3: TGTGCCAGCAGCTTAGCGTCTGGGCGGGGGGGCCGAGAGACCCAGTACTTC.

This clonotype was counted ten times or more. CDR3 DNA sequence: TGTGCCAGCGGGGGTAGGGTCAATCAGCCCCAGCATTTT. It encodes CASGGRVNQPQHF. The chain is built from TRBV7-2 and TRBJ1-5, with a weak D call TRBD1 (5 bases). Trimming left V 8 bases short and J 3 bases short, with 11 bases between. The CDR3 loop spans 13 amino acids. Germline values: CDR1 SGHTA, CDR2 FQGNSA.

This clonotype was counted only a few times. The genes are TRBV12-3 or TRBV12-4 and TRBJ2-5; D is possibly TRBD1 or TRBD2 (6 bases each). The CDR3 is 15 amino acids. The V and J ends lost 3 bases and 6 bases respectively, with 17 bases between them. The CDR3: CASSLALGGIKTQYF. DNA of the CDR3: TGTGCCAGCAGTTTGGCCCTCGGGGGCATAAAGACCCAGTACTTC.

This sequence joins TRBV20-1 and TRBJ2-7; 9 bases line up with TRBD2. This CDR3 has 15 amino acids. Trimming took 5 bases from V and 0 from J; bases not matched to a gene: 8. Germline assignment: CDR1 DFQATT and CDR2 SNEGSKA (reference sequence). CDR3 nucleotide sequence: TGCAGTGCTGGGCGCAAGCGGGAGGACTCCTACGAGCAGTACTTC. Amino acid sequence: CSAGRKREDSYEQYF.

This clonotype was seen repeatedly, ten times or more. The gene calls are TRBV7-2 and TRBJ2-6; D remains ambiguous. V gave up 4 bases and J gave up 4 bases, with 8 bases separating them. Germline CDR1 is SGHTA and CDR2 is FQGNSA. CDR3 size: 14 residues. CDR3 loop: CASSSFLGANVLTF. The DNA of the CDR3 is TGTGCCAGCAGCTCCTTCCTCGGGGCCAACGTCCTGACTTTC.